The 5 T cell receptor beta chains in this list originate from one sample, sequenced in a study of neoadjuvant anti-PD-1 for oral cavity cancer. The data were produced by immunoSEQ multiplex PCR, yet TCRdb's version contains in-frame clones alone and is incomplete. The data contain about 9,500 clones, 55% to 75% of them singletons. Time point here: after neoadjuvant nivolumab, at surgical resection. The sample consisted of PBMCs, taken after nivolumab (anti-PD-1) treatment. Receptors originate from a person between 40 and 80 years old with oral cavity squamous cell carcinoma.

This chain joins TRBV5-6 and TRBJ2-3, with TRBD2 as a possible D gene (5 bases). Trimming stripped 0 bases from V and 0 bases from J, with 8 bases between. CDR1 and CDR2 (germline): SGHDT, YYEEEE. The length of the CDR3 is 15 residues. The CDR3 sequence: CASSLDGGSTDTQYF. The CDR3 DNA is TGTGCCAGCAGCTTGGATGGCGGGAGCACAGATACGCAGTATTTT.

The CDR3 loop is CASTPSSGSFRELFF. The CDR3 region has the DNA TGTGCCAGTACCCCCAGTAGCGGGAGTTTTAGGGAGCTGTTTTTT. The rearrangement uses TRBV19 and TRBJ2-2, with TRBD2 matching over 9 bases. Trimming removed 7 bases from V and 9 bases from J; junction bases left unmatched: 12. Germline V lookup: CDR1 LNHDA, CDR2 SQIVND (reference sequence). This CDR3 comprises 15 residues.

This clone has a handful of counts. This chain uses TRBV29-1 with TRBJ2-2; 12 nucleotides line up with TRBD1. CDR3 length equals 14 residues. The germline CDR1 and CDR2 sequences are SQVTM and ANQGSEA. The J segment lost 7 bases and the V segment lost 4 bases, leaving 4 bases of the junction unmatched. CDR3 sequence: CSVAGQGAVGELFF. In DNA, the CDR3 is TGCAGCGTTGCGGGACAGGGGGCGGTCGGGGAGCTGTTTTTT.

In this sample, this clone turned up once. The rearrangement links TRBV5-1 to TRBJ2-7; D may be TRBD2 (6 bases). The CDR3 is 14 amino acids. Deletions cut 0 bases from V and 0 bases from J, with 7 bases between. CDR1 is SGHRS and CDR2 is YFSETQ in the germline V gene. CDR3: CASSLGAGSYEQYF. As DNA, the CDR3 is TGCGCCAGCAGCTTGGGAGCGGGCTCCTACGAGCAGTACTTC.

This chain joins TRBV5-8 and TRBJ1-5; 7 bases are a match to TRBD1. The V gene's germline CDR1 is SGHTS and CDR2 YDEGEE. CDR3 length equals 16 residues. Trimming removed 2 bases from V and 4 bases from J; junction bases left unmatched: 9. Written as DNA, the CDR3 is TGTGCCAGCAGCTTAGGGGGCAGGGGTTGGAATCAGCCCCAGCATTTT. Translation: CASSLGGRGWNQPQHF. The full variable domain, in which reference TRBV5-8 and TRBJ1-5 provide the parts outside the CDR3, is EAGVTQSPTHLIKTRGQQATLRCSPISGHTSVYWYQQALGLGLQFLLWYDEGEERNRGNFPPRFSGRQFPNYSSELNVNALELEDSALYLCASSLGGRGWNQPQHFGDGTRLSIL.